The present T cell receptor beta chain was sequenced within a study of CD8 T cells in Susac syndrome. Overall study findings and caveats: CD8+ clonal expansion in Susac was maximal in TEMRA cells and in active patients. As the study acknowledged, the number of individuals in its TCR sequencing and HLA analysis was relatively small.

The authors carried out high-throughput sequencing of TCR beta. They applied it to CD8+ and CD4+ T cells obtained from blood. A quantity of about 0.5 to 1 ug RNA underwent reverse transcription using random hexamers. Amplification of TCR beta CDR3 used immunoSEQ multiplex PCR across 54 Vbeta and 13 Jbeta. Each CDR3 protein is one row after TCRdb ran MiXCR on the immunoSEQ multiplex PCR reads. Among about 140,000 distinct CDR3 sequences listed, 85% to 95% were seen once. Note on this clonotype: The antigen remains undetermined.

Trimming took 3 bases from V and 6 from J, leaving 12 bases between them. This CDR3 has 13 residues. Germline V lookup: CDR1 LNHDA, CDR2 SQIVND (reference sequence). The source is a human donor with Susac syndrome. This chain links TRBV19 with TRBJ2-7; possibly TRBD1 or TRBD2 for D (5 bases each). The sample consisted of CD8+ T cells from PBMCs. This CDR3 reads CASSMSGDGEQYF. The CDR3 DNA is TGTGCCAGTAGTATGTCCGGGGACGGCGAGCAGTACTTC.